The entry below gives a single TCR beta chain sequence along with its context. In the study's own analysis: Estimates of nucleated cell counts were drawn from the amplification of reference gene primers. Sequencing used immunoSEQ multiplex PCR; TCRdb keeps in-frame clones, though not all of them. The V and J calls and clone size were taken over from that table, and D and trimming were inferred from the DNA. The sample has some 250,000 clones, nearly 90% seen once. The CDR3 has 13 amino acids. Germline V CDR1 and CDR2: GTSNPN, SVGIG (reference sequence). V lost 5 bases, J lost 2 bases, and 10 bases lay in between. This entry is derived from a study of blood T cell repertoires in COVID-19. On the study more broadly: Samples came from the United States, Italy and Spain, spanning acute and convalescent COVID-19. PBMCs, B-cell-depleted T cells, or T cells were the source of the cDNA or gDNA that made up the material.

This sequence originates from a young woman with acute or convalescent COVID-19. Input material: peripheral blood. The V and J genes are TRBV30 and TRBJ2-1; no clear D. Written as DNA, the CDR3 is TGTGCCTGGTGGCGGAAAACCTACAATGAGCAGTTCTTC. Residues: CAWWRKTYNEQFF.